The 23 T cell receptor beta chains given below trace back to one sample, sequenced in a study of shared clonotypes between healthy human individuals. The naive CD8 population came from CD45RO-negative cells selected for CCR7, without terminally differentiated effector memory CD45RA+ cells. Sequencing was performed with immunoSEQ multiplex PCR; in TCRdb, only in-frame clones are kept and a portion is missing. The sample has 800,000 or so clones, around 96% seen once. Sequencing input: naive CD8+ T cells sorted from blood. The receptor set was obtained from a man younger than 40 in good health.

This sequence joins TRBV7-8 and TRBJ2-7; 8 nucleotides align to TRBD2. After removal of 5 bases from V and 2 bases from J, the junction contained 8 bases not matched to a gene. Germline CDR1 and CDR2: SGHVS and FQNEAQ. This CDR3 has 15 amino acids. The CDR3 coding sequence is TGTGCCAGCAGCAAACTAGCGGATACCCCCTACGAGCAGTACTTC. Protein sequence: CASSKLADTPYEQYF.

The CDR3 DNA sequence: TGCGCCAGCAGCCACCAGCGGGAGGGTGCCTACGAGCAGTACTTC. Translation gives CASSHQREGAYEQYF. The rearrangement joins TRBV4-3 to TRBJ2-7, with TRBD2 matching over 10 bases. The CDR3 loop spans 15 amino acids. CDR1 and CDR2 (germline): LGHNA, YSLEER. The J segment lost 2 bases and the V segment lost 3 bases, leaving 4 bases of the junction unmatched.

This clone appeared a single time. The rearrangement uses TRBV30 and TRBJ2-2; D remains ambiguous. V was clipped by 2 bases and J by 4 bases, with 11 bases between them. Per the germline V gene, CDR1 is GTSNPN and CDR2 is SVGIG (reference sequence). The CDR3 is made up of 14 amino acids. The CDR3 DNA follows: TGTGCCTGGAGTCCCGTTGCGAGCACCGGGGAGCTGTTTTTT. Residues: CAWSPVASTGELFF.

The CDR3 loop reads CASSLWSSTYNEQFF. The CDR3 nucleotides are TGTGCCAGCAGCTTGTGGTCAAGTACCTACAATGAGCAGTTCTTC. The chain has TRBV7-8 and TRBJ2-1; D remains unclear. Per the germline V gene, CDR1 is SGHVS and CDR2 is FQNEAQ. This CDR3 is built from 15 residues. V was trimmed by 3 bases and J by 2 bases, leaving 11 bases between them.

V and J are TRBV28 and TRBJ1-5, with D perhaps matching TRBD1 (5 bases). V was pared by 5 bases and J by 4 bases, with 21 bases between. Per the germline V gene, CDR1 is MDHEN and CDR2 is SYDVKM. The CDR3 runs 17 residues. As DNA, the CDR3 is TGTGCCAGCAGTCCAGCGCCCCCGGGACTCGGGAATCAGCCCCAGCATTTT. This codes for CASSPAPPGLGNQPQHF.

Only one count was recorded for this clone. This rearrangement joins TRBV19 to TRBJ2-7; possibly TRBD2 for D (5 bases). Germline V CDR1 and CDR2: LNHDA, SQIVND (reference sequence). The CDR3 contains 15 residues. V was shortened by 5 bases and J by 0 bases, with 14 bases between the two germline ends. CDR3 nucleotides: TGTGCCAGTAGTCCGCGGGCGACGAGCTCCTACGAGCAGTACTTC. Translated: CASSPRATSSYEQYF. The full variable domain, its missing parts supplied by reference TRBV19 and TRBJ2-7, is DGGITQSPKYLFRKEGQNVTLSCEQNLNHDAMYWYRQDPGQGLRLIYYSQIVNDFQKGDIAEGYSVSREKKESFPLTVTSAQKNPTAFYLCASSPRATSSYEQYFGPGTRLTVT.

The gene calls are TRBV11-2 and TRBJ2-7, with TRBD1 matching over 10 bases. The CDR3 extends over 14 amino acids. V trimming: 3 bases; J trimming: 7 bases; junction bases outside the gene matches: 6. Germline V CDR1 and CDR2: SGHAT, FQNNGV. CDR3 in amino acids: CASSFWDRGGEQYF. As DNA, the CDR3 is TGTGCCAGCAGCTTCTGGGACAGGGGTGGGGAGCAGTACTTC.

This clone occurred once. This rearrangement joins TRBV27 to TRBJ1-1; D is undetermined. Germline CDR1 and CDR2: MNHEY and SMNVEV (reference sequence). V shed 8 bases and J shed 0 bases, with 16 bases lying between them. CDR3 length equals 15 residues. The CDR3 region has the DNA TGTGCCAGCGGTTCCCGGTGGGGTTTGAACACTGAAGCTTTCTTT. Protein sequence: CASGSRWGLNTEAFF.

The V gene is TRBV10-3, the J gene TRBJ2-3; TRBD2 matches at 10 bases. The CDR3 extends over 15 amino acids. Unmatched junction bases numbered 12, after V lost 7 bases and J lost 8 bases. Germline-derived CDR1 and CDR2 are ENHRY and SYGVKD. The CDR3 region has the DNA TGTGCCATCAATGGGGGTGATAGCGGGAGGTCTACGCAGTATTTT. Protein product: CAINGGDSGRSTQYF.

The chain employs TRBV19 and TRBJ1-1; no firm D call. This CDR3 spans 17 amino acids. The V and J ends lost 1 base and 4 bases respectively, with 19 bases between them. In germline, CDR1 is LNHDA, CDR2 SQIVND (reference sequence). CDR3 in amino acids: CASSIGGLEVPSTEAFF. The CDR3 bases are TGTGCCAGTAGTATAGGAGGGCTTGAGGTACCGAGCACTGAAGCTTTCTTT. The full variable domain, with the rest looked up from reference TRBV19 and TRBJ1-1, is DGGITQSPKYLFRKEGQNVTLSCEQNLNHDAMYWYRQDPGQGLRLIYYSQIVNDFQKGDIAEGYSVSREKKESFPLTVTSAQKNPTAFYLCASSIGGLEVPSTEAFFGQGTRLTVV.

CDR3: CSVRGLAGAYEQYF. Here the CDR3 DNA reads TGCAGCGTCAGGGGACTAGCGGGGGCCTACGAGCAGTACTTC. The V gene is TRBV29-1, the J gene TRBJ2-7; 14 bases line up with TRBD2. The CDR3 runs to 14 residues. Trimming cost V 6 bases and J 2 bases; bases outside gene matches: 3. Germline V gene sequence: CDR1 SQVTM, CDR2 ANQGSEA.

The genes are TRBV13 and TRBJ2-5; 8 bases map to TRBD1. This CDR3 has 15 amino acids. V lost 4 bases, J lost 4 bases, and 8 bases stayed unmatched. Looked up from germline, CDR1 is PRHDT and CDR2 is FYEKMQ (reference sequence). CDR3 sequence reads: CASSSPDRVGETQYF. CDR3 sequence (DNA): TGTGCCAGCAGCTCGCCGGACAGGGTAGGAGAGACCCAGTACTTC.

Concerning this clone itself: In the same sample, other DNA sequences code for this CDR3. The chain links TRBV7-9 to TRBJ2-3, with D tentatively TRBD2 (5 bases). The germline V gene has CDR1 SEHNR and CDR2 FQNEAQ (reference sequence). V was cut by 4 bases and J by 4 bases, with 6 bases left in between. CDR3 length: 12 residues. As DNA, the CDR3 is TGTGCCAGCAGCTCGGGGTCAGATACGCAGTATTTT. Translated, it gives CASSSGSDTQYF.

The chain recombines TRBV6-6 with TRBJ2-3, with TRBD1 identical over 8 bases. This CDR3 has 16 amino acids. V was pared by 6 bases and J by 3 bases, with 11 bases of the junction left unmatched. CDR1 is MNHNY, CDR2 SVGAGI, per germline (reference sequence). CDR3 nucleotide sequence: TGTGCCAGCAGGCCACCCCAGGGGGCCTCGACAGATACGCAGTATTTT. It is translated as CASRPPQGASTDTQYF.

The sample holds one count of this clone. The rearrangement uses TRBV7-9 and TRBJ1-1, with TRBD1 identical over 10 bases. CDR3 length: 13 residues. Germline CDR1 is SEHNR and CDR2 is FQNEAQ (reference sequence). V shed 5 bases, J shed 11 bases, and the junction held 8 bases outside the gene matches. This CDR3 is CASSHRDRGSAFF. The CDR3 nucleotides read TGTGCCAGCAGCCACCGGGACAGGGGCTCCGCTTTCTTT.

The J gene is TRBJ2-2, the V gene TRBV5-4; TRBD1 or TRBD2 may be the D gene (6 bases each). Germline values: CDR1 SGHNT, CDR2 YYREEE (reference sequence). The V gene lost 3 bases and the J gene lost 0 bases, with 9 bases spanning the gap. The CDR3 spans 15 residues. This CDR3 reads CASSSRDTNTGELFF. CDR3 nucleotides: TGTGCCAGCAGCTCGCGGGACACGAACACCGGGGAGCTGTTTTTT.

This chain links TRBV27 with TRBJ1-4, with a possible D match to TRBD1 (5 bases). V was shortened by 7 bases and J by 6 bases, with 12 bases between the two germline ends. The CDR3 consists of 13 residues. The germline V gene has CDR1 MNHEY and CDR2 SMNVEV (reference sequence). In nucleotides, the CDR3 is TGTGCCAGCAAAGGGCAGGGTTATGAAAAACTGTTTTTT. Translated: CASKGQGYEKLFF.

The chain has TRBV6-6 and TRBJ2-1, with 8 bases that match TRBD1. The J segment lost 9 bases and the V segment lost 7 bases, leaving 11 bases of the junction unmatched. The germline gives CDR1 MNHNY, CDR2 SVGAGI (reference sequence). The CDR3 sequence is 14 residues long. CDR3 sequence: CASKRGAGGSEQFF. The DNA for the CDR3 is TGTGCCAGCAAGAGGGGGGCAGGGGGCAGTGAGCAGTTCTTC.

The chain is built from TRBV9 and TRBJ2-1; 8 bases map to TRBD2. The J segment lost 4 bases and the V segment lost 3 bases, leaving 3 bases of the junction unmatched. CDR3 size: 14 residues. Germline assignment: CDR1 SGDLS and CDR2 YYNGEE. The CDR3 here is CASSETGGYNEQFF. CDR3 DNA sequence: TGTGCCAGCAGCGAAACGGGAGGGTACAATGAGCAGTTCTTC.

The CDR3, as DNA: TGTGCCAGCAGTTTACTTGATTGGACTGAAGCTTTCTTT. Its protein product is CASSLLDWTEAFF. This chain joins TRBV27 and TRBJ1-1; unclear D gene. This CDR3 is built from 13 residues. Per the germline V gene, CDR1 is MNHEY and CDR2 is SMNVEV (reference sequence). V lost 2 bases to trimming and J lost 5 bases, with 9 bases between them.

This clone is a singleton in its sample. J is TRBJ2-1 and V is TRBV6-5; no firm D call. Germline V gives CDR1 MNHEY, CDR2 SVGAGI. The CDR3 length is 11 residues. The germline V and J ends were trimmed by 4 bases and 10 bases, with 8 bases remaining between them. The CDR3 protein is CASSFIGEQFF. The CDR3 region has the DNA TGTGCCAGCAGTTTTATTGGCGAGCAGTTCTTC.

J is TRBJ2-5 and V is TRBV7-6, with 9 bases identical to TRBD1. CDR1 SGHVS and CDR2 FNYEAQ come from the germline V gene. Germline trimming cut 4 bases from V and 6 bases from J; bases unmatched to any gene: 12. The CDR3 spans 16 residues. The CDR3 loop reads CASSYHRGRWCQTQYF. The DNA of the CDR3 is TGTGCCAGCAGCTATCACAGGGGGCGATGGTGTCAGACCCAGTACTTC.

This CDR3 is CASSQILAHQYF. DNA for the CDR3: TGTGCCAGCAGCCAAATACTAGCGCATCAGTACTTC. The rearrangement joins TRBV14 to TRBJ2-7; 7 bases are a match to TRBD2. Germline assignment: CDR1 SGHDN and CDR2 FVKESK. The CDR3 length is 12 residues. V was clipped by 2 bases and J by 10 bases; unmatched bases: 5.